This passage covers 27 T cell receptor beta chains from one sample sequenced in a study of blood T cell repertoires in COVID-19. Produced via immunoSEQ multiplex PCR; TCRdb's table is partial and in-frame only. Of roughly 300,000 clones listed, nearly 90% are singletons. Specimen: peripheral blood. The receptors derive from a woman under 40 with COVID-19, enrolled during active disease.

This chain joins TRBV2 and TRBJ2-1, with a weak D call TRBD2 (5 bases). The V end lost 6 bases, the J end lost 7 bases, and 13 bases lay between the germline ends. CDR1 and CDR2 from the germline V gene are SNHLY and FYNNEI. CDR3 length: 13 amino acids. CDR3 amino acids: CASRAGLPNEQFF. CDR3 DNA: TGTGCCAGCAGAGCAGGACTGCCGAATGAGCAGTTCTTC.

V and J are TRBV19 and TRBJ1-2, with a tentative D call TRBD1 (6 bases). The germline V gene encodes CDR1 LNHDA and CDR2 SQIVND (reference sequence). Trimming left V 8 bases short and J 13 bases short, with 26 bases between. CDR3 length equals 14 residues. As DNA, the CDR3 is TGTGCCAGTGGCGCCGGACCCCTCTGGGGGCGTCTCACCTTC. This translates into CASGAGPLWGRLTF.

The chain is built from TRBV5-1 and TRBJ2-3; tentatively, D is TRBD2 (6 bases). Germline V lookup: CDR1 SGHRS, CDR2 YFSETQ. The ends were cut back, 0 bases at V and 3 bases at J, with 11 bases in the middle. This CDR3 contains 15 residues. The CDR3 protein is CASSLEVAATDTQYF. In DNA form, the CDR3 reads TGCGCCAGCAGCTTGGAGGTAGCGGCAACAGATACGCAGTATTTT. Full variable domain (missing parts from reference TRBV5-1 and TRBJ2-3): KAGVTQTPRYLIKTRGQQVTLSCSPISGHRSVSWYQQTPGQGLQFLFEYFSETQRNKGNFPGRFSGRQFSNSRSEMNVSTLELGDSALYLCASSLEVAATDTQYFGPGTRLTVL.

The sample holds one count of this clone. V and J are TRBV4-3 and TRBJ2-7, with TRBD2 identical over 8 bases. The V and J ends lost 2 bases and 2 bases, in that order; junction bases with no gene match: 17. This CDR3 spans 19 amino acids. Germline CDR1 and CDR2: LGHNA and YSLEER. CDR3 coding DNA: TGCGCCAGCAGCCAACAATTCAACCCAACGGGGGGGCACGCCTACGAGCAGTACTTC. It is translated as CASSQQFNPTGGHAYEQYF.

The genes are TRBV7-9 and TRBJ1-1; D is ambiguous. V was pared by 5 bases and J by 1 base, with 14 bases between. Germline CDR1 and CDR2: SEHNR and FQNEAQ (reference sequence). The CDR3 runs to 15 residues. The CDR3 bases are TGTGCCAGCAGCCTAGGGTTAGGAGGGAACACTGAAGCTTTCTTT. It encodes CASSLGLGGNTEAFF. Based on the CDR3 plus reference TRBV7-9 and TRBJ1-1, the full variable domain is DTGVSQNPRHKITKRGQNVTFRCDPISEHNRLYWYRQTLGQGPEFLTYFQNEAQLEKSRLLSDRFSAERPKGSFSTLEIQRTEQGDSAMYLCASSLGLGGNTEAFFGQGTRLTVV.

The chain recombines TRBV15 with TRBJ1-2; tentatively, D is TRBD1 (5 bases). The V end lost 1 base, the J end lost 2 bases, and 11 bases lay between the germline ends. Looked up from germline, CDR1 is LNHNV and CDR2 is YYDKDF (reference sequence). The CDR3 spans 15 residues. DNA for the CDR3: TGTGCCACCAGCAGAGGGGGGGTGACGAACTATGGCTACACCTTC. Residues: CATSRGGVTNYGYTF.

J is TRBJ1-2 and V is TRBV5-1; 8 bases map to TRBD1. Unmatched junction bases numbered 5, after V lost 0 bases and J lost 4 bases. The CDR3 has 15 residues. Germline-derived CDR1 and CDR2 are SGHRS and YFSETQ. CDR3 in DNA: TGCGCCAGCAGCTTGGTCCAGGGGGCGTCCTATGGCTACACCTTC. Protein: CASSLVQGASYGYTF.

The V call is TRBV5-4, the J call TRBJ1-6; D unresolved. V was trimmed by 0 bases and J by 7 bases, leaving 8 bases between them. Germline-derived CDR1 and CDR2 are SGHNT and YYREEE (reference sequence). This CDR3 region has 14 residues. DNA of the CDR3: TGTGCCAGCAGCTTGGGCGGTGGGAATTCACCCCTCCACTTT. Residues: CASSLGGGNSPLHF.

The chain has TRBV4-1 and TRBJ2-1; tentatively, D is TRBD1 (6 bases). This CDR3 has 17 residues. Germline V gene data show CDR1 as MGHRA and CDR2 as YSYEKL. Deletions cut 4 bases from V and 0 bases from J, with 16 bases between. CDR3 sequence reads: CASSPADRQSSYNEQFF. CDR3 nucleotide sequence: TGCGCCAGCAGCCCCGCTGACAGGCAAAGCTCCTACAATGAGCAGTTCTTC.

V gene TRBV5-1 combines with J gene TRBJ1-2, with D possibly being TRBD1 (5 bases). V shed 0 bases and J shed 4 bases, with 10 bases lying between them. Germline values: CDR1 SGHRS, CDR2 YFSETQ. CDR3 length: 14 amino acids. The CDR3 DNA reads as TGCGCCAGCAGCTTGGCTGGGGCCAGCTATGGCTACACCTTC. This translates into CASSLAGASYGYTF.

This sequence joins TRBV3-1 (or the pseudogene TRBV3-2) and TRBJ2-3, with 12 bases that match TRBD2. Germline CDR1 and CDR2: LGHDT and YNNKEL (reference sequence). The J segment lost 9 bases and the V segment lost 0 bases, leaving 19 bases of the junction unmatched. The CDR3 is 20 amino acids. The CDR3 coding sequence is TGTGCCAGCAGCCAAGATAAGTTCTGTGGTCTAGCGGGGGGGCCCCGAACGCAGTATTTT. Residues: CASSQDKFCGLAGGPRTQYF.

The chain employs TRBV7-2 and TRBJ1-4, with TRBD1 as a possible D gene (6 bases). Per the germline V gene, CDR1 is SGHTA and CDR2 is FQGNSA. With 2 bases removed from V and 5 bases from J, the gap between germline ends came to 15 bases. The CDR3 is 16 amino acids. The CDR3 region has the DNA TGTGCCAGCAGCTTATTGGTTGGGGGCGGCAATGAAAAACTGTTTTTT. Its translation: CASSLLVGGGNEKLFF.

The CDR3 is CASSQAGFTGELFF. DNA of the CDR3: TGTGCCAGCAGCCAAGCGGGATTCACCGGGGAGCTGTTTTTT. The rearrangement joins TRBV4-2 to TRBJ2-2; tentatively, D is TRBD2 (5 bases). V dropped 1 base and J dropped 4 bases, with 7 bases sitting between them. The CDR3 is 14 residues long. CDR1 and CDR2 (germline): LGHNA, YNFKEQ.

The chain has TRBV4-2 and TRBJ2-1; TRBD2 matches 8 bases. This CDR3 comprises 16 residues. CDR1 and CDR2 (germline): LGHNA, YNFKEQ. The junction had 5 bases not matched to a gene; V was cut back by 4 bases and J by 0 bases. The CDR3 nucleotides read TGTGCCAGCAGCCCCAGCGGGGGCAGCTCCTACAATGAGCAGTTCTTC. This translates into CASSPSGGSSYNEQFF.

The chain uses TRBV16 and TRBJ1-2; D gene ambiguous. The length of the CDR3 is 12 residues. The ends were cut back, 1 base at V and 8 bases at J, with 8 bases in the middle. The germline V gene encodes CDR1 KGHSY and CDR2 FQNENV. CDR3 region: CASSQFLEGYTF. CDR3 in DNA: TGTGCCAGCAGCCAATTTCTAGAAGGCTACACCTTC. Using reference TRBV16 and TRBJ1-2 for the parts outside the CDR3, the full variable domain is GEEVAQTPKHLVRGEGQKAKLYCAPIKGHSYVFWYQQVLKNEFKFLISFQNENVFDETGMPKERFSAKCLPNSPCSLEIQATKLEDSAVYFCASSQFLEGYTFGSGTRLTVV.

On this clone: This sample includes further DNA sequences coding for the same CDR3. This sequence joins TRBV29-1 and TRBJ1-2; D perhaps matches TRBD1 (6 bases). The CDR3 has 12 amino acids. Trimming removed 6 bases at V and 2 bases at J, with 10 bases between. Germline V gene data show CDR1 as SQVTM and CDR2 as ANQGSEA. The CDR3 loop is CSVPDRNYGYTF. DNA for the CDR3: TGCAGCGTACCCGACAGGAACTATGGCTACACCTTC. The full variable domain, in which reference TRBV29-1 and TRBJ1-2 provide the parts outside the CDR3, is SAVISQKPSRDICQRGTSLTIQCQVDSQVTMMFWYRQQPGQSLTLIATANQGSEATYESGFVIDKFPISRPNLTFSTLTVSNMSPEDSSIYLCSVPDRNYGYTFGSGTRLTVV.

The rearrangement uses TRBV4-2 and TRBJ1-2; no clear D. The CDR3 consists of 15 residues. The germline gives CDR1 LGHNA, CDR2 YNFKEQ. Between the trimmed V and J ends, which lost 0 bases and 8 bases, there was a span of 16 bases. The CDR3 is CASSQDLRVSPGYTF. In DNA, the CDR3 is TGTGCCAGCAGCCAAGATTTGAGGGTAAGCCCGGGCTACACCTTC.

V is TRBV7-8 and J is TRBJ1-1; D not certain. The V end was cut by 2 bases, the J end by 5 bases, with 15 bases between. Germline V gene data show CDR1 as SGHVS and CDR2 as FQNEAQ. The CDR3 runs to 15 residues. This CDR3 is CASSLQPGSQTEAFF. The CDR3 nucleotides are TGTGCCAGCAGCTTACAGCCGGGGAGTCAAACTGAAGCTTTCTTT.

The J gene is TRBJ1-2, the V gene TRBV5-4, with D possibly TRBD1 on 6 matching bases. Trimming took off 0 bases at V and 9 bases at J, with 15 bases between the two ends. This CDR3 region has 14 residues. Germline CDR1 is SGHNT and CDR2 is YYREEE (reference sequence). The CDR3 sequence is CASSLGTDGFSYTF. CDR3 nucleotide sequence: TGTGCCAGCAGCTTGGGGACAGATGGATTTAGCTACACCTTC.

This rearrangement joins TRBV5-6 to TRBJ2-2; D gene uncertain. V shed 2 bases and J shed 1 base, with 3 bases lying between them. Germline V CDR1 and CDR2: SGHDT, YYEEEE. The CDR3 consists of 13 residues. CDR3 loop: CASSLQNTGELFF. In DNA, the CDR3 is TGTGCCAGCAGCTTACAGAACACCGGGGAGCTGTTTTTT.

The chain recombines TRBV2 with TRBJ2-7, with TRBD2 matching over 14 bases. Germline V gene lookup returns CDR1 SNHLY and CDR2 FYNNEI. The CDR3 consists of 14 residues. Trimming at V came to 6 bases and at J to 6 bases, leaving 4 bases not matched to a gene. The CDR3: CASRRTSGGPEQYV. CDR3 nucleotides: TGTGCCAGCAGAAGGACTAGCGGGGGGCCCGAGCAGTACGTC.

This chain joins TRBV12-3 or TRBV12-4 and TRBJ2-1; 7 bases agree with TRBD1. V shed 6 bases, J shed 7 bases, and the junction held 3 bases outside the gene matches. The CDR3 consists of 12 residues. In DNA, the CDR3 is TGTGCCAGCAGGAAGACAGGGAATGAGCAGTTCTTC. Protein: CASRKTGNEQFF.

The V and J genes are TRBV9 and TRBJ2-1, with D maybe TRBD2 (5 bases). V lost 4 bases to trimming and J lost 6 bases, with 20 bases between them. This CDR3 is built from 16 residues. Germline V gene sequence: CDR1 SGDLS, CDR2 YYNGEE. DNA for the CDR3: TGTGCCAGCAGCCCCACGGGGAGCGGAGTGTTCAATGAGCAGTTCTTC. Protein: CASSPTGSGVFNEQFF.

The V and J genes are TRBV5-1 and TRBJ2-1; 10 bases are shared with TRBD1. The CDR3 is 17 residues long. Trimming took 4 bases from V and 4 from J; bases not matched to a gene: 11. Germline CDR1 reads SGHRS; CDR2 reads YFSETQ. The CDR3 protein is CASSPRGTGAGYNEQFF. CDR3 coding DNA: TGCGCCAGCAGCCCTCGCGGGACAGGGGCCGGTTACAATGAGCAGTTCTTC.

V and J are TRBV5-1 and TRBJ1-3; D is unresolved. V lost 0 bases, J lost 7 bases, and 11 bases lay in between. The CDR3 totals 14 residues. From germline, CDR1 is SGHRS and CDR2 YFSETQ. The CDR3 nucleotides are TGCGCCAGCAGCTTGGATACTCCGGAGAACACCATATATTTT. Translated: CASSLDTPENTIYF.

There are a few counts of this clone. The chain recombines TRBV11-1 with TRBJ2-2, with D uncertain. Germline V gene lookup returns CDR1 SGHAT and CDR2 FQDESV (reference sequence). This CDR3 comprises 16 residues. Trimming left V 3 bases short and J 7 bases short, with 18 bases between. CDR3 sequence (DNA): TGTGCCAGCAGCTTCGAAGGCGTCCGCGGTGGCGGGGAGCTGTTTTTT. Its protein product is CASSFEGVRGGGELFF.

This clone was detected once. This chain connects TRBV5-6 to TRBJ1-6; weak D call: TRBD1 (5 bases). The germline V gene has CDR1 SGHDT and CDR2 YYEEEE. The CDR3 spans 16 residues. V was trimmed by 3 bases and J by 4 bases, leaving 14 bases between them. In nucleotides, the CDR3 is TGTGCCAGCAGCTCAAATCAGGGCTTATATAATTCACCCCTCCACTTT. It is translated as CASSSNQGLYNSPLHF.